This T cell receptor beta chain was observed in a study of blood T cell repertoires in COVID-19. Across the study: Acute-phase and convalescent COVID-19 samples originated in the United States, Italy and Spain. T cells, B-cell-depleted T cells, or PBMCs supplied cDNA or gDNA.

Trimming took 5 bases from V and 3 from J; bases not matched to a gene: 2. Germline lookup yields CDR1 SNHLY and CDR2 FYNNEI. This CDR3 region has 15 residues. Under the authors' procedure: Estimates of nucleated cell counts were drawn from the amplification of reference gene primers. TCRdb's table, derived via immunoSEQ multiplex PCR, lists solely in-frame clones and lacks some. The V and J calls and clone size are taken from that table; D and trimming were inferred from the DNA. The profile shows 200,000 to 250,000 clones, 92% of them singletons. Sequencing input: peripheral blood. This clonotype was obtained from a man in his sixties with COVID-19, enrolled during active disease. This chain links TRBV2 with TRBJ2-1; 12 positions agree with TRBD2. Here the CDR3 DNA reads TGTGCCAGCAGTCCGACTAGCGGGAGCTACAATGAGCAGTTCTTC. It encodes CASSPTSGSYNEQFF. The full variable domain, rest sourced from reference TRBV2 and TRBJ2-1, is EPEVTQTPSHQVTQMGQEVILRCVPISNHLYFYWYRQILGQKVEFLVSFYNNEISEKSEIFDDQFSVERPDGSNFTLKIRSTKLEDSAMYFCASSPTSGSYNEQFFGPGTRLTVL.